This entry concerns a single TCR beta chain. Losses at the gene ends were 4 bases for V and 0 bases for J; bases not matched to a gene: 6. Germline V gives CDR1 SGHRS, CDR2 YFSETQ. The CDR3 loop spans 15 amino acids. The data were obtained in a study of blood T cell repertoires in COVID-19. As for the study in general: The United States, Italy and Spain were the sources of the acute and convalescent COVID-19 samples. T cells, B-cell-depleted T cells, or PBMCs provided the cDNA or gDNA that served as material.

Per the original data handling: Amplification of reference gene primers was used by the study to estimate nucleated cell counts. Assay: immunoSEQ multiplex PCR; the TCRdb copy retains only in-frame clones and omits some. V, J and clone size reflect that table, while D and trimming were determined from the DNA. The sample holds approximately 100,000 clones; 80% to 90% are singletons and the top ten take roughly 14%. The rearrangement links TRBV5-1 to TRBJ1-1; 7 nucleotides agree with TRBD1. This sequence originates from a man in his fifties or sixties with acute or convalescent COVID-19. Sequences were obtained from peripheral blood. DNA of the CDR3: TGCGCCAGCAGCATACAGGGGATCTTGAACACTGAAGCTTTCTTT. Translation: CASSIQGILNTEAFF.